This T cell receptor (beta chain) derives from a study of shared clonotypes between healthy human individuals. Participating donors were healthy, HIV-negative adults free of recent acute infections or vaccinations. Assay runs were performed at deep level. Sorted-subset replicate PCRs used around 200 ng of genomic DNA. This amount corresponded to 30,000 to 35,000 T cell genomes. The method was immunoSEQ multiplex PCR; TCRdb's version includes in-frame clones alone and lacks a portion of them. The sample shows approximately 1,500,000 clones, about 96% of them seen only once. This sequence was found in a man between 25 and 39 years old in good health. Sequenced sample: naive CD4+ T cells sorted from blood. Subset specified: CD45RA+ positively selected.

The chain's CDR3 is CASSSWDSNSKTGELFF. CDR3 sequence (DNA): TGTGCCAGCAGCTCCTGGGACTCGAACTCAAAGACCGGGGAGCTGTTTTTT. This rearrangement joins TRBV11-3 to TRBJ2-2; possible D gene TRBD2, 6 bases. The CDR3 length is 17 residues. In germline, CDR1 is SGHNT, CDR2 YENEEA. V was clipped by 4 bases and J by 5 bases, with 20 bases between them.